Shown below are 18 T cell receptor beta chains from a single sample sequenced in a study of tumor and adjacent non-tumor tissue in lung cancer. The template was RNA from unsorted bulk tissue. More than 3 cm separated this lung sample from the edge of the tumor. The library came from three nested PCR rounds adapted from ARM-PCR protocols. TCRdb re-called the multiplex PCR reads with MiXCR, one entry per CDR3 protein. The repertoire includes some 100,000 distinct CDR3 sequences, 80% of them detected once, and 30% sits in the top ten. Sequenced material: distant non-tumor lung tissue. These receptors were obtained from a man aged 60-69 years with small cell lung cancer.

In the case of this clonotype: This sequence may be a read error, since a much larger clone differs from it by one base. It is likely a read error, because the conserved phenylalanine at the end of the CDR3 is missing. The V gene is TRBV28, the J gene TRBJ2-1; possibly TRBD2 for D (6 bases). This CDR3 has 16 residues. Per germline, CDR1 MDHEN and CDR2 SYDVKM. With 3 bases removed from V and 9 bases from J, the gap between germline ends came to 21 bases. CDR3 protein: CASSFLLSSRRGEQFL. CDR3 coding DNA: TGTGCCAGCAGTTTTTTGCTGTCTTCGCGGCGGGGTGAGCAGTTCTTA.

Comments on this clonotype: Since a much larger clone is just one base distant, this may be a read error. The chain carries TRBV5-5 and TRBJ2-3; D is perhaps TRBD1 or TRBD2 (7 bases each). The germline V gene encodes CDR1 SGHKS and CDR2 YYEKEE (reference sequence). The CDR3 runs to 17 residues. The CDR3 DNA is TGTGCCAACAGCTTAATTGGTGGGGGAGGGGGCAGAGATACGCAGTATTTT. It specifies CANSLIGGGGGRDTQYF.

The V gene is TRBV20-1, the J gene TRBJ2-1, with 8 nucleotides matching TRBD1. The CDR3 has 16 amino acids. Germline CDR1 reads DFQATT; CDR2 reads SNEGSKA (reference sequence). V lost 0 bases to trimming and J lost 1 base; unmatched junction nucleotides: 5. The CDR3 DNA sequence: TGCAGTGCTAGAGACCTGGACAGGGAATCCTACAATGAGCAGTTCTTC. It yields the protein CSARDLDRESYNEQFF.

With respect to this clonotype: Because it lacks the conserved phenylalanine or tryptophan at the end, this CDR3 is likely a read error. The chain uses TRBV6-2 or TRBV6-3 and TRBJ2-3, with no clear D. CDR1 MNHEY and CDR2 SVGEGT come from the germline V gene. The CDR3 loop spans 15 amino acids. With 10 bases removed from V and 3 bases from J, the gap between germline ends came to 20 bases. The CDR3 DNA is TGTGCCACCTTCCCTCGGAGTATCGAGACAGATACGCAGTATTGT. Translating gives CATFPRSIETDTQYC.

This clonotype was seen more than once but under ten times. An end of the junction differs from the germline gene, which may be a read error. This chain links TRBV4-1 with TRBJ2-7; D is possibly TRBD1 (5 bases). The CDR3 loop spans 13 amino acids. Germline V lookup: CDR1 MGHRA, CDR2 YSYEKL. Written as DNA, the CDR3 is TGTGCCAGTAGTCTCGACAGACTCTACGAGCAGTACTTC. It is translated as CASSLDRLYEQYF.

This clonotype was detected many times. The chain is built from TRBV5-1 and TRBJ2-3, with 8 positions matching TRBD2. Germline V lookup: CDR1 SGHRS, CDR2 YFSETQ. After removal of 5 bases from V and 6 bases from J, the junction contained 11 bases not matched to a gene. CDR3 length equals 15 residues. The CDR3 bases are TGCGCCAGCAGTTCGGGACTAGGGGTTGGGGATACGCAGTATTTT. It encodes CASSSGLGVGDTQYF. The entire variable domain, with the rest obtained from reference TRBV5-1 and TRBJ2-3, is as follows: KAGVTQTPRYLIKTRGQQVTLSCSPISGHRSVSWYQQTPGQGLQFLFEYFSETQRNKGNFPGRFSGRQFSNSRSEMNVSTLELGDSALYLCASSSGLGVGDTQYFGPGTRLTVL.

Turning to this clonotype: Relative to the germline gene, one junction end is altered; a read error may explain this. The chain recombines TRBV4-1 with TRBJ2-7, with a possible D match to TRBD2 (5 bases). The CDR3 covers 15 residues. Germline assignment: CDR1 MGHRA and CDR2 YSYEKL. The CDR3 sequence: CVSSQDLEGFYEQYF. CDR3 in DNA: TGCGTCAGCAGCCAAGATTTAGAGGGTTTCTACGAGCAGTATTTC.

This rearrangement joins TRBV6-5 to TRBJ2-6, with D perhaps given as TRBD1 or TRBD2 (6 bases each). Between the trimmed V and J ends, which lost 4 bases and 0 bases, there was a span of 13 bases. CDR3 length: 17 residues. CDR1 and CDR2 (germline): MNHEY, SVGAGI. DNA for the CDR3: TGTGCCAGCAGTTTAACGGGGGCCAGCTCTGGGGCCAACGTCCTGACTTTC. Amino acid sequence: CASSLTGASSGANVLTF.

Note on this clonotype: The junction shows a germline mismatch at one end, possibly a read error. The chain couples TRBV12-3 or TRBV12-4 to TRBJ2-3; D is tentatively TRBD1 or TRBD2 (7 bases each). This CDR3 has 17 residues. Written as DNA, the CDR3 is TGTGCCAGCAATTTAGGGGGCGGGAGTATTGGGAAAGATACGCAGTATTTT. It codes for CASNLGGGSIGKDTQYF.

V gene TRBV6-1 combines with J gene TRBJ1-1, with 7 bases aligning to TRBD1. The V gene's germline CDR1 is MNHNS and CDR2 SASEGT. The CDR3 spans 15 residues. CDR3 bases: TGTACCAACAGTGCCTTGGGACAGAGGAACACTGAAGCTTTCTTT. The encoded protein is CTNSALGQRNTEAFF.

This clonotype was detected only a few times. Being one base from a much bigger clone, this may be a read error. V usage is TRBV14 and J usage is TRBJ1-2, with no clear D. CDR3 length equals 13 residues. Germline lookup yields CDR1 SGHDN and CDR2 FVKESK. CDR3 amino acids: CVSSQGRNYGYTF. As DNA, the CDR3 is TGTGTCAGCAGCCAAGGCCGTAACTATGGCTACACCTTC. Looking up the rest from reference TRBV14 and TRBJ1-2 gives the full variable domain: EAGVTQFPSHSVIEKGQTVTLRCDPISGHDNLYWYRRVMGKEIKFLLHFVKESKQDESGMPNNRFLAERTGGTYSTLKVQPAELEDSGVYFCVSSQGRNYGYTFGSGTRLTVV.

In regard to this clonotype: In this CDR3 the conserved last residue, phenylalanine or tryptophan, is missing, so a read error is likely. The DNA is left out, because the CDR3 cannot be placed on it with certainty; the CDR3 is given as TCRdb lists it. The rearrangement uses TRBV4-1 and TRBJ2-7; the table's D call, TRBD1, was not checked against the DNA. Both ends counted, the CDR3 spans 12 residues. Germline V gene data show CDR1 as MGHRA and CDR2 as YSYEKL. CDR3 loop: CASSQGGGEQYD.

Remarks on this clonotype: At one boundary the junction diverges from the germline segment, which might be a read error. In DNA form, the CDR3 reads TGCAGTGCTAGAGATGGGCGAGACCCGACGGTCGGGGAGCTGTTCTTT. It yields the protein CSARDGRDPTVGELFF. The chain employs TRBV20-1 and TRBJ2-2; maybe TRBD2 (5 bases). The germline gives CDR1 DFQATT, CDR2 SNEGSKA (reference sequence). This CDR3 is built from 16 residues.

On this clonotype itself: This likely comes from a read error, as the CDR3 has no conserved phenylalanine or tryptophan at its end. The V and J genes are TRBV6-5 and TRBJ2-7, with 7 bases identical to TRBD2. Germline CDR1 reads MNHEY; CDR2 reads SVGAGI. The CDR3 extends over 14 amino acids. The DNA for the CDR3 is TGTGCCAGTAGTTATTTGACTAGCCCCTACGAGCAGTACTTG. Translated, it gives CASSYLTSPYEQYL.

This clonotype was seen a single time. The chain carries TRBV5-4 and TRBJ2-1; 7 bases agree with TRBD1. V dropped 3 bases and J dropped 12; count of bases not matched to a gene: 12. In germline, CDR1 is SGHNT, CDR2 YYREEE (reference sequence). This CDR3 comprises 14 residues. The DNA of the CDR3 is TGTGCCAGCAGCTCTAAGCAGGGGGACAATTGGCAGTTCTTC. Translated: CASSSKQGDNWQFF.

J is TRBJ1-2 and V is TRBV28; no clear D. In germline, CDR1 is MDHEN, CDR2 SYDVKM. Trimming pared 4 bases from V and 12 bases from J, leaving 15 bases between. The CDR3 contains 12 residues. CDR3 sequence: CASSSKGGGNTF. DNA for the CDR3: TGTGCCAGCAGTTCAAAGGGAGGCGGCAACACCTTC.

The chain recombines TRBV25-1 with TRBJ2-1; 8 nucleotides match TRBD2. Per germline, CDR1 MGHDK and CDR2 SYGVNS. V lost 5 bases and J lost 5; bases outside the gene matches: 14. The CDR3 is 17 amino acids. Written as DNA, the CDR3 is TGTGCCAGCAGTCCGAACCTCGGGACTAGGGGTGACAATGAGCAGTTCTTC. Protein: CASSPNLGTRGDNEQFF.

This clonotype came up once. Possible read error: a much larger clone is one base away. V gene TRBV24-1 combines with J gene TRBJ1-5, with D perhaps matching TRBD1 (6 bases). CDR1 KGHDR and CDR2 SFDVKD come from the germline V gene. The CDR3 is 16 amino acids. This chain's CDR3 is CATGEPGTPSNQPQHF. The CDR3 DNA is TGTGCCACCGGTGAGCCCGGGACACCGAGCAATCAGCCCCAGCATTTT.